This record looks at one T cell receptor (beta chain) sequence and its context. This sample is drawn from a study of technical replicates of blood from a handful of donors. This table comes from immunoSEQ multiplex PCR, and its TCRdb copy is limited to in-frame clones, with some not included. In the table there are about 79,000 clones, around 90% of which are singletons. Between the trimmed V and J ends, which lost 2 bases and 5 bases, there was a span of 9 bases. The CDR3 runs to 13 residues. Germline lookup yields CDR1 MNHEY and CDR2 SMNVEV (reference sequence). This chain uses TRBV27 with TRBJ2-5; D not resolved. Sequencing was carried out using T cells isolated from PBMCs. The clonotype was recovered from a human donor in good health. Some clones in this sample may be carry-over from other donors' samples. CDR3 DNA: TGTGCCAGCAGTTTAATGGGCTCTGAGACCCAGTACTTC. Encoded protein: CASSLMGSETQYF.